These T cell receptor beta chains were read from a single sample in a study of T cell responses to AZD1222 COVID-19 vaccine. Clones were sequenced by immunoSEQ multiplex PCR, and TCRdb holds only the in-frame ones, with some missing. Of 200,000 or so clones in the sample, about 89% are singletons; the top ten hold 2.5% to 3%. Sequences were derived from peripheral blood, sampled on day 0 of MenACWY control vaccination. The receptors stem from an adult in good health. Each CDR3 is given with its conserved first and last residue. D genes are given only for firm matches. Size is omitted from some rows. Given values are once, few, many or a class for expanded clones.

clone_size: -
v_call: TRBV4-1
cdr3_length: 15
j_call: TRBJ2-7
d_call: TRBD1
cdr3_nt: TGCGCCAGCAGCCAGGGACAGGGGGTCACCTACGAGCAGTACTTC
cdr3_aa: CASSQGQGVTYEQYF

clone_size: -
v_call: TRBV5-8
cdr3_length: 15
j_call: TRBJ2-1
d_call: -
cdr3_nt: TGTGCCAGCAGCGGGGGGGCCCGTCCTTACAATGAGCAGTTCTTC
cdr3_aa: CASSGGARPYNEQFF

clone_size: -
v_call: TRBV2
cdr3_length: 15
j_call: TRBJ1-1
d_call: TRBD1
cdr3_nt: TGTGCCAGCAGTAACGCAGGGACAGGGGACACTGAAGCTTTCTTT
cdr3_aa: CASSNAGTGDTEAFF

clone_size: -
v_call: TRBV3-1/TRBV3-2
cdr3_length: 14
j_call: TRBJ2-7
d_call: -
cdr3_nt: TGTGCCAGCAGCCAGGACAGCCACTCCTACGAGCAGTACTTC
cdr3_aa: CASSQDSHSYEQYF

clone_size: -
v_call: TRBV18
cdr3_length: 16
j_call: TRBJ1-2
d_call: TRBD1
cdr3_nt: TGTGCCAGCTCACTCGTTATCGGGGGACAGGGGAATGGCTACACCTTC
cdr3_aa: CASSLVIGGQGNGYTF

clone_size: -
v_call: TRBV5-6
cdr3_length: 15
j_call: TRBJ2-7
d_call: -
cdr3_nt: TGTGCCAGCAGCTTGGAGGGACTCTTTTCCTACGAGCAGTACTTC
cdr3_aa: CASSLEGLFSYEQYF

clone_size: -
v_call: TRBV4-2
cdr3_length: 16
j_call: TRBJ2-3
d_call: TRBD2
cdr3_nt: TGTGCCAGCAGCCCAGGGGTAGCGGGGGTCACAGATACGCAGTATTTT
cdr3_aa: CASSPGVAGVTDTQYF

clone_size: -
v_call: TRBV4-1
cdr3_length: 16
j_call: TRBJ2-1
d_call: -
cdr3_nt: TGCGCCAGCAGCCAAATGGGGGCAGGGGTGAACGATGAGCAGTTCTTC
cdr3_aa: CASSQMGAGVNDEQFF

clone_size: -
v_call: TRBV15
cdr3_length: 16
j_call: TRBJ2-3
d_call: TRBD2
cdr3_nt: TGTGCCACCAGCAGGAGAACTAGCGGCCGCACAGATACGCAGTATTTT
cdr3_aa: CATSRRTSGRTDTQYF

clone_size: -
v_call: TRBV30
cdr3_length: 16
j_call: TRBJ1-4
d_call: -
cdr3_nt: TGTGCCTGGAGTGTACGGACGAATCAGGTTTTTGAAAAACTGTTTTTT
cdr3_aa: CAWSVRTNQVFEKLFF

clone_size: many
v_call: TRBV30
cdr3_length: 15
j_call: TRBJ1-6
d_call: -
cdr3_nt: TGTGCCTGGAGTGAGGGGAGCTCCCTTAATTCACCCCTCCACTTT
cdr3_aa: CAWSEGSSLNSPLHF

clone_size: -
v_call: TRBV29-1
cdr3_length: 15
j_call: TRBJ1-2
d_call: -
cdr3_nt: TGCAGCGTTGTAGCGGGAGGACAGACCGCTGGTGGCTACACCTTC
cdr3_aa: CSVVAGGQTAGGYTF

clone_size: once
v_call: TRBV24-1
cdr3_length: 17
j_call: TRBJ2-1
d_call: -
cdr3_nt: TGTGCCACCAGTGATCCCGGAGTGTCCAGCTCCTACAATGAGCAGTTCTTC
cdr3_aa: CATSDPGVSSSYNEQFF

clone_size: few
v_call: TRBV21-1
cdr3_length: 12
j_call: TRBJ2-1
d_call: -
cdr3_nt: TGTGCCAGGGGAGACAAGTGGAATGAGCAGTTCTTC
cdr3_aa: CARGDKWNEQFF

clone_size: -
v_call: TRBV4-1
cdr3_length: 19
j_call: TRBJ2-6
d_call: TRBD1
cdr3_nt: TGCGCCAGCAGCCAAGGGACAGGGGAGAGTTCATCTGGGGCCAACGTCCTGACTTTC
cdr3_aa: CASSQGTGESSSGANVLTF

clone_size: -
v_call: TRBV19
cdr3_length: 15
j_call: TRBJ2-5
d_call: TRBD2
cdr3_nt: TGTGCCAGTAGTATCCGGACTAGCGAAACAGAGACCCAGTACTTC
cdr3_aa: CASSIRTSETETQYF

clone_size: -
v_call: TRBV6-5
cdr3_length: 14
j_call: TRBJ2-7
d_call: -
cdr3_nt: TGTGCCAGCAGCTACGTAACAGGGTCTAACGAGCAGTACTTC
cdr3_aa: CASSYVTGSNEQYF

clone_size: once
v_call: TRBV9
cdr3_length: 12
j_call: TRBJ1-2
d_call: -
cdr3_nt: TGTGCCAGCAGCGGAATCGACTATGGCTACACCTTC
cdr3_aa: CASSGIDYGYTF

clone_size: -
v_call: TRBV2
cdr3_length: 15
j_call: TRBJ2-3
d_call: -
cdr3_nt: TGTGCCAGCAGTGAAACAGAGCGATACACAGATACGCAGTATTTT
cdr3_aa: CASSETERYTDTQYF

clone_size: -
v_call: TRBV6-4
cdr3_length: 13
j_call: TRBJ1-5
d_call: -
cdr3_nt: TGTGCCAGCAGTGACTCGGAGGGGCAGCCCCAGCATTTT
cdr3_aa: CASSDSEGQPQHF

clone_size: -
v_call: TRBV5-4
cdr3_length: 15
j_call: TRBJ1-2
d_call: -
cdr3_nt: TGTGCCAGCAGCTTGGGGGGTAACTCTAACTATGGCTACACCTTC
cdr3_aa: CASSLGGNSNYGYTF

clone_size: -
v_call: TRBV18
cdr3_length: 15
j_call: TRBJ2-1
d_call: -
cdr3_nt: TGTGCCAGCTCAACGGGCAGGACACCCTACAATGAGCAGTTCTTC
cdr3_aa: CASSTGRTPYNEQFF

clone_size: -
v_call: TRBV4-2
cdr3_length: 17
j_call: TRBJ1-2
d_call: -
cdr3_nt: TGTGCCAGCAGCCAAGTAAAGCCGTCTACAGTATTTTATGGCTACACCTTC
cdr3_aa: CASSQVKPSTVFYGYTF

clone_size: -
v_call: TRBV9
cdr3_length: 14
j_call: TRBJ2-1
d_call: TRBD2
cdr3_nt: TGTGCCAGCAGCGAACGGGGGGGCCCGAATGAGCAGTTCTTC
cdr3_aa: CASSERGGPNEQFF

clone_size: -
v_call: TRBV30
cdr3_length: 13
j_call: TRBJ1-1
d_call: -
cdr3_nt: TGTGCCTGGAGTTACAGGATGAACACTGAAGCTTTCTTT
cdr3_aa: CAWSYRMNTEAFF

clone_size: -
v_call: TRBV4-1
cdr3_length: 13
j_call: TRBJ1-6
d_call: -
cdr3_nt: TGCGCCAGCAGCCAAGAACCGTATTCACCCCTCCACTTT
cdr3_aa: CASSQEPYSPLHF

clone_size: -
v_call: TRBV5-4
cdr3_length: 13
j_call: TRBJ2-7
d_call: -
cdr3_nt: TGTGCCAGCAGCCCGGATGGTGGATACGAGCAGTACTTC
cdr3_aa: CASSPDGGYEQYF

clone_size: -
v_call: TRBV7-2
cdr3_length: 13
j_call: TRBJ1-2
d_call: -
cdr3_nt: TGTGCCAGCAGCTTAGAGACTAACTATGGCTACACCTTC
cdr3_aa: CASSLETNYGYTF

clone_size: -
v_call: TRBV18
cdr3_length: 14
j_call: TRBJ1-1
d_call: TRBD1
cdr3_nt: TGTGCCAGCTCACCCGTGACAGGGGGCACTGAAGCTTTCTTT
cdr3_aa: CASSPVTGGTEAFF

clone_size: -
v_call: TRBV6-5
cdr3_length: 16
j_call: TRBJ1-2
d_call: TRBD1
cdr3_nt: TGTGCCAGCAGTTCCCCTGGACAGGGGGGGGACTATGGCTACACCTTC
cdr3_aa: CASSSPGQGGDYGYTF

clone_size: -
v_call: TRBV7-9
cdr3_length: 16
j_call: TRBJ2-5
d_call: TRBD1
cdr3_nt: TGTGCCAGCAGCCCAATATTCGGGACAGGGGTAGAGACCCAGTACTTC
cdr3_aa: CASSPIFGTGVETQYF

clone_size: once
v_call: TRBV5-1
cdr3_length: 14
j_call: TRBJ1-6
d_call: -
cdr3_nt: TGCGCCAGCAGCCCTGGGGAGGGTCACTCACCCCTCCACTTT
cdr3_aa: CASSPGEGHSPLHF

clone_size: -
v_call: TRBV6-5
cdr3_length: 14
j_call: TRBJ2-3
d_call: -
cdr3_nt: TGTGCCAGCAGTACTAGGGACGGCACAGATACGCAGTATTTT
cdr3_aa: CASSTRDGTDTQYF

clone_size: -
v_call: TRBV6-1
cdr3_length: 12
j_call: TRBJ1-2
d_call: -
cdr3_nt: TGTGCCAGCAGTGAAGGGGGGTTTGGCTACACCTTC
cdr3_aa: CASSEGGFGYTF

clone_size: -
v_call: TRBV10-3
cdr3_length: 12
j_call: TRBJ2-7
d_call: TRBD2
cdr3_nt: TGTGCCATCGGCGCGGGGGGCTTCGAGCAGTACTTC
cdr3_aa: CAIGAGGFEQYF

clone_size: -
v_call: TRBV15
cdr3_length: 14
j_call: TRBJ1-1
d_call: -
cdr3_nt: TGTGCCACCACCCCATTCCCCGGGGGGACTGAAGCTTTCTTT
cdr3_aa: CATTPFPGGTEAFF

clone_size: -
v_call: TRBV13
cdr3_length: 15
j_call: TRBJ1-1
d_call: TRBD1
cdr3_nt: TGTGCCAGCAGCCCGGGGGGACAGGGCTACACTGAAGCTTTCTTT
cdr3_aa: CASSPGGQGYTEAFF

clone_size: few
v_call: TRBV6-2/TRBV6-3
cdr3_length: 11
j_call: TRBJ2-7
d_call: -
cdr3_nt: TGTGCCAGCAGTTACTCTGGAGAGCAGTACTTC
cdr3_aa: CASSYSGEQYF

clone_size: once
v_call: TRBV19
cdr3_length: 14
j_call: TRBJ1-1
d_call: -
cdr3_nt: TGTGCCAGTAGTATAGCCCGACCTGGCGCTGAAGCTTTCTTT
cdr3_aa: CASSIARPGAEAFF

clone_size: -
v_call: TRBV28
cdr3_length: 15
j_call: TRBJ2-2
d_call: -
cdr3_nt: TGTGCCAGCAGTTTCACCGGGGACGGCACCGGGGAGCTGTTTTTT
cdr3_aa: CASSFTGDGTGELFF

clone_size: few
v_call: TRBV5-8
cdr3_length: 14
j_call: TRBJ1-2
d_call: -
cdr3_nt: TGTGCCAGCAGCTTGGAACCAGGGGACTATGGCTACACCTTC
cdr3_aa: CASSLEPGDYGYTF

clone_size: -
v_call: TRBV4-2
cdr3_length: 16
j_call: TRBJ2-5
d_call: -
cdr3_nt: TGTGCCAGCAGCCAAGACGTCGGGGGTAGTAAAGAGACCCAGTACTTC
cdr3_aa: CASSQDVGGSKETQYF

clone_size: -
v_call: TRBV11-1
cdr3_length: 15
j_call: TRBJ1-1
d_call: -
cdr3_nt: TGTGCCAGCAGCCACACTGGGGCAGGGAGGACCGAAGCTTTCTTT
cdr3_aa: CASSHTGAGRTEAFF

clone_size: -
v_call: TRBV4-1
cdr3_length: 16
j_call: TRBJ2-1
d_call: TRBD2
cdr3_nt: TGCGCCAGCAGCCAATTACTAGCGGGGGGGCGAAATGAGCAGTTCTTC
cdr3_aa: CASSQLLAGGRNEQFF

clone_size: few
v_call: TRBV19
cdr3_length: 15
j_call: TRBJ2-2
d_call: TRBD1
cdr3_nt: TGTGCCAGTAGGCTGGACAGGGGGATCACCGGGGAGCTGTTTTTT
cdr3_aa: CASRLDRGITGELFF

clone_size: -
v_call: TRBV10-3
cdr3_length: 17
j_call: TRBJ2-3
d_call: TRBD2
cdr3_nt: TGTGCCATCAGTGAGTCGGCTAGCGGGAGGGACACAGATACGCAGTATTTT
cdr3_aa: CAISESASGRDTDTQYF